The clone carrying this T cell receptor beta chain was seen at least ten times. What it binds is unknown. This record comes from a study of human T cells and chemical hapten exposure. Study details: Alopecia areata, totalis or universalis affected patients, mainly female.

TCRdb independently ran MiXCR on the RACE reads; one entry per CDR3 protein. The sample includes about 71,000 distinct CDR3 sequences, around 9.8% of them seen just once. Trimming left V 0 bases short and J 7 bases short, with 13 bases between. The CDR3 totals 15 residues. Germline CDR1 reads SGDLS; CDR2 reads YYNGEE. Study-wide findings and caveats: Expanded TCRs formed significantly more large CDR3 similarity clusters than controls.

The sample's time point: patch test 1, 2 weeks after DPC sensitization. The sample's treatment: therapeutic diphenylcyclopropenone sensitization with weekly scalp DPC. The specimen was whole blood, collected in connection with sensitization to the hapten diphenylcyclopropenone (DPC). J is TRBJ1-4 and V is TRBV9; D might be TRBD1 (5 bases). The receptor was derived from a woman aged 40 to 49 with alopecia areata. Some clones in this sample may be carry-over from other donors' samples. For the CDR3, the DNA is TGTGCCAGCAGCGTAGAATGGGGGTTAGGTGAAAAACTGTTTTTT. It specifies CASSVEWGLGEKLFF.